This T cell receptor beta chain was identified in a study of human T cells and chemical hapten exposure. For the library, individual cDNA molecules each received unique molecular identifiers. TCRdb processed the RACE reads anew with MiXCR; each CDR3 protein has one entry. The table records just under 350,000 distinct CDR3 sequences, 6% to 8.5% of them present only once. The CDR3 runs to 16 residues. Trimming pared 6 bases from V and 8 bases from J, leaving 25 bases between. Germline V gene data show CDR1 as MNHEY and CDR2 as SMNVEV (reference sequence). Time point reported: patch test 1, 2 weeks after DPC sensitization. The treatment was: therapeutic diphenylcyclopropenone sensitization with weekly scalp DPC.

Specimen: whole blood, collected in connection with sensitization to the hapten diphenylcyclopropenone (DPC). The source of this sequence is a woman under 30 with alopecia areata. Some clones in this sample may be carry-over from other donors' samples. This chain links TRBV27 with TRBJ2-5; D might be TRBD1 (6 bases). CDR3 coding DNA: TGTGCCAGCAGCCTATCAGCCCAACAGGGCGGATACACCCAGTACTTC. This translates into CASSLSAQQGGYTQYF.